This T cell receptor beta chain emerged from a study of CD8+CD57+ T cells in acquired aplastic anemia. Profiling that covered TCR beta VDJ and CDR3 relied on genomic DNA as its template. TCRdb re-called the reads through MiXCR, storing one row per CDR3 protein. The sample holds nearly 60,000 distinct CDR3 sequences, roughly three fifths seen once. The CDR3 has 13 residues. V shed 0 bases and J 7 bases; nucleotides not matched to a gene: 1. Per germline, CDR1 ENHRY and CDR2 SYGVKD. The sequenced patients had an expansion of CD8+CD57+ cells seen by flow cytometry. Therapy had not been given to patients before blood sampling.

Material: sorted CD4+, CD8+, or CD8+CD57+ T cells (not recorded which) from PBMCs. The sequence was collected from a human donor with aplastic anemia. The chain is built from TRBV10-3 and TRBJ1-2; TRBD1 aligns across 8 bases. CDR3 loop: CAISESTGVGYTF. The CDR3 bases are TGTGCCATCAGTGAGTCGACAGGGGTTGGCTACACCTTC.